This T cell receptor beta chain was sequenced in a study of blood T cell repertoires in COVID-19. Libraries were prepared by immunoSEQ multiplex PCR; TCRdb keeps only in-frame clonotypes and omits some of them. The sample lists a few hundred thousand clones; just under 90% were seen once. This CDR3 is built from 13 residues. Per germline, CDR1 SEHNR and CDR2 FQNEAQ (reference sequence). With 9 bases clipped from V and 4 bases from J, the junction kept 6 bases outside the gene matches. Sample: peripheral blood. The clonotype was recovered from a woman in her twenties or thirties with COVID-19, enrolled during active disease. The rearrangement joins TRBV7-9 to TRBJ2-1, with TRBD2 matching 7 bases. The CDR3 loop reads CASLSGGYNEQFF. The CDR3 nucleotides read TGTGCCAGTTTATCCGGGGGGTACAATGAGCAGTTCTTC.